A single sample is the source of the 27 T cell receptor beta chains below, sequenced in a study of spatial heterogeneity in lung cancer. Time point denoted: sample taken at primary tumor resection. From the 5' RACE reads, TCRdb called clonotypes with MiXCR, one entry per CDR3 protein. The sample comprises around 89,000 distinct CDR3 sequences, 9.5% to 15% of which are singletons, and 35% to 45% rests with the top ten. Source: PBMCs, taken at surgery. The receptors were sampled from a male donor with early-stage non-small cell lung cancer.

Only a few counts were recorded for this clonotype. This chain connects TRBV12-3 or TRBV12-4 to TRBJ1-6, with a weak D call TRBD1 (6 bases). V was shortened by 5 bases and J by 6 bases, with 11 bases between the two germline ends. CDR3 length equals 14 residues. The CDR3 sequence: CASSQTRGNSPLHF. For the CDR3, the DNA is TGTGCCAGCAGTCAAACCAGGGGTAATTCACCCCTCCACTTT.

This clonotype has ten or more counts. The chain carries TRBV10-3 and TRBJ2-5; a weak D match, TRBD2 (5 bases). Germline assignment: CDR1 ENHRY and CDR2 SYGVKD. The CDR3 is 15 residues long. V lost 2 bases to trimming and J lost 1 base, with 11 bases between them. The CDR3 sequence: CAISETSSTQETQYF. The CDR3 DNA sequence: TGTGCCATCAGTGAGACCTCTAGCACCCAAGAGACCCAGTACTTC.

This chain links TRBV20-1 with TRBJ2-1, with 11 bases matching TRBD2. The CDR3 runs 14 residues. Germline CDR1 and CDR2: DFQATT and SNEGSKA (reference sequence). J gave up 5 bases and V 7 bases, and 7 bases lay outside the gene matches. CDR3 bases: TGCAGTGTTATGACTAGCGGGGCCCACAATGAGCAGTTCTTC. It encodes CSVMTSGAHNEQFF.

This chain links TRBV27 with TRBJ2-2; no clear D. The CDR3 is 15 amino acids. CDR1 is MNHEY and CDR2 is SMNVEV in the germline V gene (reference sequence). Trimming pared 5 bases from V and 6 bases from J, leaving 16 bases between. CDR3 region: CASSTYSTASGELFF. The CDR3 DNA reads TGTGCCAGCAGTACCTACTCGACTGCCTCCGGGGAGCTGTTTTTT.

This clonotype was detected only a few times. This rearrangement joins TRBV28 to TRBJ2-6; D is possibly TRBD1 or TRBD2 (5 bases each). Germline V gene sequence: CDR1 MDHEN, CDR2 SYDVKM. The CDR3 contains 16 residues. The V gene lost 5 bases and the J gene lost 4 bases, with 15 bases spanning the gap. Here the CDR3 DNA reads TGTGCCAGCAGTCGGGGCGGTCTGTCCGGGGCCAACGTCCTGACTTTC. The encoded protein is CASSRGGLSGANVLTF.

The chain recombines TRBV5-1 with TRBJ2-5, with 10 bases identical to TRBD1. From germline, CDR1 is SGHRS and CDR2 YFSETQ. V shed 3 bases, J shed 1 base, and the junction held 6 bases outside the gene matches. The CDR3 runs 16 residues. The CDR3 spells CASSSGQGEGQETQYF. DNA for the CDR3: TGCGCCAGCAGCTCCGGACAGGGGGAGGGCCAAGAGACCCAGTACTTC.

A few counts support this clonotype. The gene calls are TRBV5-4 and TRBJ2-5; 7 bases are a match to TRBD2. This CDR3 has 15 residues. V gave up 7 bases and J gave up 4 bases; unmatched junction bases: 13. The V gene's germline CDR1 is SGHNT and CDR2 YYREEE (reference sequence). The CDR3 sequence is CASRFMGPGGETQYF. In DNA, the CDR3 is TGTGCCAGCCGTTTTATGGGCCCGGGGGGAGAGACCCAGTACTTC.

This clonotype was seen repeatedly, ten times or more. The rearrangement joins TRBV11-2 to TRBJ1-4; D is ambiguous. The length of the CDR3 is 14 residues. The germline gives CDR1 SGHAT, CDR2 FQNNGV. V lost 1 base, J lost 9 bases, and 12 bases lay in between. Here the CDR3 reads CASSLGPPPQKLFF. CDR3 bases: TGTGCCAGCAGCTTAGGTCCCCCCCCACAAAAACTGTTTTTT.

Only a few counts were recorded for this clonotype. The chain uses TRBV9 and TRBJ1-4; unclear D gene. Trimming shortened V by 3 bases and J by 7 bases, and 13 bases separated the two germline ends. The CDR3 length is 14 residues. Germline-derived CDR1 and CDR2 are SGDLS and YYNGEE. CDR3 nucleotides: TGTGCCAGCAGCGGTAGCGGGCAGAGTGAAAAACTGTTTTTT. It yields the protein CASSGSGQSEKLFF.

The gene calls are TRBV6-1 and TRBJ2-1; D remains unclear. With 2 bases removed from V and 0 bases from J, the gap between germline ends came to 8 bases. CDR3 length: 15 residues. In germline, CDR1 is MNHNS, CDR2 SASEGT. The CDR3 region has the DNA TGTGCCAGCAGTGAAACTTCCAGCTCCTACAATGAGCAGTTCTTC. This gives the protein CASSETSSSYNEQFF.

V usage is TRBV10-3 and J usage is TRBJ2-3; TRBD2 matches at 11 bases. Trimming took 4 bases from V and 5 from J; bases not matched to a gene: 5. The CDR3 is 15 residues long. CDR1 and CDR2 from the germline V gene are ENHRY and SYGVKD. CDR3: CAISVAGGQKDTQYF. The CDR3 bases are TGTGCCATCAGTGTAGCGGGGGGGCAAAAAGATACGCAGTATTTT.

About this clonotype: The conserved phenylalanine or tryptophan normally closing the CDR3 is absent here, so this likely arose from a read error. The J gene is TRBJ1-6, the V gene TRBV6-6; unclear D gene. V lost 2 bases to trimming and J lost 0 bases, with 11 bases between them. CDR1 is MNHNY, CDR2 SVGAGI, per germline (reference sequence). The CDR3 is 17 amino acids. In nucleotides, the CDR3 is TGTGCCAGCAGTTACGATGGCAGCAGCTCCTATAATTCACCCCTCCACATT. It encodes CASSYDGSSSYNSPLHI.

This clonotype was seen a few times. This chain joins TRBV28 and TRBJ2-3; possible D gene TRBD2, 6 bases. V lost 3 bases to trimming and J lost 2 bases, with 12 bases between them. Germline values: CDR1 MDHEN, CDR2 SYDVKM. The CDR3 runs 15 residues. CDR3 bases: TGTGCCAGCAGTTTTTGGCGGGGAACCACAGATACGCAGTATTTT. This translates into CASSFWRGTTDTQYF.

This chain uses TRBV19 with TRBJ2-7, with 7 bases lining up with TRBD2. Trimming removed 3 bases from V and 0 bases from J; junction bases left unmatched: 5. Germline V CDR1 and CDR2: LNHDA, SQIVND (reference sequence). The CDR3 covers 15 residues. This CDR3 is CASSIRTGGSYEQYF. CDR3 coding DNA: TGTGCCAGTAGTATTAGAACGGGAGGCTCCTACGAGCAGTACTTC.

V is TRBV2 and J is TRBJ1-1; D perhaps matches TRBD1 (5 bases). The CDR3 runs to 14 residues. V was trimmed by 0 bases and J by 4 bases, leaving 9 bases between them. Germline V gene data show CDR1 as SNHLY and CDR2 as FYNNEI. The CDR3 DNA is TGTGCCAGCAGTGAAGCGCTGGGGCGCACTGAAGCTTTCTTT. Its translation is CASSEALGRTEAFF.

This clonotype appeared many times. V and J are TRBV4-3 and TRBJ1-6; 9 bases are shared with TRBD1. The CDR3 has 15 amino acids. Trimming cost V 4 bases and J 10 bases; bases outside gene matches: 8. The germline gives CDR1 LGHNA, CDR2 YSLEER. In nucleotides, the CDR3 is TGCGCCAGCAGCCGAGGCGGGACAGGGAACTCACCCCTCCACTTT. It codes for CASSRGGTGNSPLHF.

V usage is TRBV28 and J usage is TRBJ2-1; 9 positions agree with TRBD2. The CDR3 length is 15 residues. CDR1 is MDHEN and CDR2 is SYDVKM in the germline V gene. Trimming at V came to 5 bases and at J to 4 bases, leaving 6 bases not matched to a gene. CDR3 loop: CASSTRTSAYNEQFF. CDR3 bases: TGTGCCAGCAGTACGAGGACTAGCGCATACAATGAGCAGTTCTTC.

This clonotype was observed a single time. This chain links TRBV10-3 with TRBJ2-2, with 12 bases matching TRBD1. Germline CDR1 and CDR2: ENHRY and SYGVKD. The CDR3 runs to 15 residues. Trimming removed 5 bases from V and 6 bases from J; junction bases left unmatched: 4. The CDR3 spells CAISSGTGGSGELFF. In DNA form, the CDR3 reads TGTGCCATCAGTTCCGGGACAGGGGGCTCCGGGGAGCTGTTTTTT.

This clonotype was observed many times. The gene calls are TRBV12-3 or TRBV12-4 and TRBJ2-7, with no clear D. The CDR3 is made up of 16 amino acids. V was pared by 4 bases and J by 0 bases, with 16 bases between. This CDR3 reads CASSSPAATGSYEQYF. The CDR3 coding sequence is TGTGCCAGCAGTTCCCCGGCGGCTACCGGCTCCTACGAGCAGTACTTC.

This chain uses TRBV6-2 or TRBV6-3 with TRBJ2-3; TRBD2 is a possible D gene (6 bases). Per the germline V gene, CDR1 is MNHEY and CDR2 is SVGEGT. V was clipped by 3 bases and J by 5 bases, with 15 bases between them. The CDR3 spans 15 residues. This CDR3 is CASSYLGGQGDTQYF. As DNA, the CDR3 is TGTGCCAGCAGTTATTTAGGAGGGCAAGGAGATACGCAGTATTTT.

The sample holds many counts of this clonotype. V and J are TRBV20-1 and TRBJ2-2, with a weak D call TRBD1 (6 bases). Germline V CDR1 and CDR2: DFQATT, SNEGSKA (reference sequence). V shed 6 bases and J shed 7 bases, with 15 bases lying between them. The CDR3 is 13 amino acids. CDR3 nucleotides: TGCAGTGCCCGCGGACAGACCGGCGGGGAGCTGTTTTTT. Translated, it gives CSARGQTGGELFF.

The chain employs TRBV28 and TRBJ1-6; the D is unclear. Trimming took off 7 bases at V and 5 bases at J, with 9 bases between the two ends. CDR1 MDHEN and CDR2 SYDVKM come from the germline V gene. This CDR3 contains 13 residues. CDR3 in amino acids: CASTVSHNSPLHF. The CDR3 nucleotides are TGTGCCAGCACCGTATCCCATAATTCACCCCTCCACTTT.

J is TRBJ2-2 and V is TRBV5-1, with D perhaps matching TRBD2 (6 bases). This CDR3 contains 14 residues. CDR1 SGHRS and CDR2 YFSETQ come from the germline V gene. The ends were cut back, 5 bases at V and 3 bases at J, with 11 bases in the middle. The CDR3 DNA follows: TGCGCCAGCAGTCGACTAGGCGACACCGGGGAGCTGTTTTTT. As protein: CASSRLGDTGELFF.

Only a few counts were recorded for this clonotype. V and J are TRBV7-9 and TRBJ1-3, with no clear D. Between the trimmed V and J ends, which lost 10 bases and 0 bases, there was a span of 13 bases. Looked up from germline, CDR1 is SEHNR and CDR2 is FQNEAQ (reference sequence). This CDR3 is built from 14 residues. The CDR3 sequence: CAIPDRSSGNTIYF. DNA for the CDR3: TGTGCCATCCCGGACCGTAGCTCTGGAAACACCATATATTTT.

This clonotype has a handful of counts. The CDR3: CASSFPYRNTEAFF. The CDR3, as DNA: TGTGCCAGCAGCTTCCCCTACAGGAACACTGAAGCTTTCTTT. V and J are TRBV7-2 and TRBJ1-1; D is undetermined. V dropped 3 bases and J dropped 1 base, with 9 bases sitting between them. Germline CDR1 and CDR2: SGHTA and FQGNSA. The CDR3 totals 14 residues.

Only a few counts were recorded for this clonotype. This chain uses TRBV7-9 with TRBJ2-5; D is undetermined. Trimming stripped 7 bases from V and 5 bases from J, with 8 bases between. Germline CDR1 is SEHNR and CDR2 is FQNEAQ (reference sequence). This CDR3 has 11 amino acids. CDR3 protein: CASTVGETQYF. The CDR3 coding sequence is TGTGCCAGCACGGTCGGCGAGACCCAGTACTTC.

The gene calls are TRBV12-3 or TRBV12-4 and TRBJ2-1, with a weak D call TRBD2 (5 bases). V gave up 0 bases and J gave up 8 bases, with 8 bases separating them. CDR3 length: 13 residues. The CDR3 DNA follows: TGTGCCAGCAGTTTAGCACGAGGGCATGAGCAGTTCTTC. Its protein product is CASSLARGHEQFF.